Listed below are T cell receptor beta chains from one sample, sequenced in a study of blood T cell repertoires in COVID-19. The method was immunoSEQ multiplex PCR; TCRdb's version includes in-frame clones alone and lacks a portion of them. The sample carries 90,000 to 100,000 clones, about 81% recorded once. Material: peripheral blood. Receptors originate from a woman aged 60-70 years with acute or convalescent COVID-19. Each CDR3 is given with its conserved first and last residue. The D gene is left open where the match is weak. For some rows the clone size is stated as once, few or many, or as a class when expanded; others skip it.

TRBD2	TRBJ2-7	.	TRBV2	CASSEEAGREYEQYF	TGTGCCAGCAGTGAAGAGGCAGGGAGGGAGTACGAGCAGTACTTC
.	TRBJ2-7	once	TRBV6-5	CASSRTFPLNEQYF	TGTGCCAGCAGTAGAACATTCCCCCTTAATGAGCAGTACTTC
.	TRBJ2-2	once	TRBV5-4	CASSLAPGDTGELFF	TGTGCCAGCAGCTTGGCCCCCGGAGACACCGGGGAGCTGTTTTTT
TRBD1	TRBJ2-5	.	TRBV6-5	CASSTQTGYVDQYF	TGTGCCAGCAGTACACAGACAGGGTATGTCGACCAGTACTTC
.	TRBJ2-7	.	TRBV19	CASSIAGTSTPYEQYF	TGTGCCAGTAGTATAGCTGGGACATCGACGCCATACGAGCAGTACTTC
.	TRBJ1-2	.	TRBV14	CASSQDLYGYTF	TGTGCCAGCAGCCAAGACTTATATGGCTACACCTTC
TRBD2	TRBJ2-1	.	TRBV4-3	CASSQVIERGDPLSEQFF	TGCGCCAGCAGCCAAGTCATCGAGCGGGGGGACCCCCTCAGTGAGCAGTTCTTC
TRBD1	TRBJ1-1	.	TRBV27	CASSGDRGYTEAFF	TGTGCCAGCAGTGGTGACAGGGGGTACACTGAAGCTTTCTTT
.	TRBJ2-5	.	TRBV11-2	CASRALETQYF	TGTGCCAGCAGAGCACTAGAGACCCAGTACTTC
TRBD1	TRBJ1-4	.	TRBV19	CASSLDRDEKLFF	TGTGCCAGTAGTCTTGACAGGGATGAAAAACTGTTTTTT
.	TRBJ1-4	.	TRBV9	CASSAREGLSEKLFF	TGTGCCAGCAGCGCTAGAGAGGGATTGAGCGAAAAACTGTTTTTT
TRBD1	TRBJ1-6	.	TRBV23-1	CAFRGTGLYNSPLHF	TGCGCCTTTCGAGGGACAGGGCTTTATAATTCACCCCTCCACTTT
.	TRBJ1-2	once	TRBV12-3/TRBV12-4	CASSSRVGAGYTF	TGTGCCAGCAGCAGCAGGGTAGGGGCTGGCTACACCTTC
.	TRBJ1-1	.	TRBV5-1	CASSLRSRNTEAFF	TGCGCCAGCAGCTTGAGGAGCAGAAACACTGAAGCTTTCTTT
TRBD1	TRBJ1-3	.	TRBV3-1/TRBV3-2	CASSHHGRDRRNTIYF	TGTGCCAGCAGCCATCACGGCCGGGACAGGCGTAACACCATATATTTT
.	TRBJ1-1	once	TRBV19	CASSSAWGRGNTEAFF	TGTGCCAGTAGCTCCGCTTGGGGCAGGGGGAACACTGAAGCTTTCTTT
.	TRBJ2-1	.	TRBV7-3	CASSLKSGNEQFF	TGTGCCAGCAGCTTAAAGAGCGGGAATGAGCAGTTCTTC
.	TRBJ2-2	.	TRBV11-2	CASSLARNTGELFF	TGTGCCAGCAGCTTAGCTAGGAACACCGGGGAGCTGTTTTTT
.	TRBJ1-1	.	TRBV28	CASSSGRQGLNTEAFF	TGTGCCAGCAGCTCGGGTCGGCAGGGGTTGAACACTGAAGCTTTCTTT
TRBD1	TRBJ1-1	.	TRBV6-5	CASAKRDRGHQAFF	TGTGCCAGCGCCAAGCGGGACAGGGGGCATCAAGCTTTCTTT
TRBD2	TRBJ2-1	.	TRBV19	CASASGGVFYNEQFF	TGTGCCAGCGCTAGCGGGGGGGTTTTTTACAATGAGCAGTTCTTC
.	TRBJ1-6	.	TRBV9	CASSAEVLDGNSPLHF	TGTGCCAGCAGCGCAGAGGTACTGGATGGGAATTCACCCCTCCACTTT
TRBD1	TRBJ1-5	.	TRBV4-2	CASSHSDRDNQPQHF	TGTGCCAGCAGCCACTCGGACAGGGACAATCAGCCCCAGCATTTT
TRBD2	TRBJ2-1	.	TRBV7-9	CASRHPVERGGSEQFF	TGTGCCAGCAGACACCCCGTAGAGCGGGGGGGGAGTGAGCAGTTCTTC
TRBD1	TRBJ1-1	.	TRBV7-9	CASSFTDRKAFF	TGTGCCAGCAGCTTTACGGACAGGAAGGCTTTCTTT
.	TRBJ1-1	.	TRBV19	CASSIDQYSGDTGPTEAFF	TGTGCCAGTAGTATAGATCAGTATAGCGGGGACACGGGTCCCACTGAAGCTTTCTTT
TRBD1	TRBJ1-2	.	TRBV30	CAWSVQGRGGYTF	TGTGCCTGGAGTGTTCAGGGCAGGGGGGGCTACACCTTC
.	TRBJ2-1	.	TRBV4-2	CASSQRLGAGYDEQFF	TGTGCCAGCAGCCAGCGTTTGGGGGCCGGGTACGATGAGCAGTTCTTC
.	TRBJ1-4	.	TRBV18	CASSPKKGTNNEKLFF	TGTGCCAGCTCACCAAAGAAAGGGACAAACAATGAAAAACTGTTTTTT
.	TRBJ2-2	.	TRBV5-1	CASSFQGGNTGELFF	TGCGCCAGCAGCTTCCAGGGAGGTAACACCGGGGAGCTGTTTTTT
.	TRBJ1-4	.	TRBV13	CASSLERDEKLFF	TGTGCCAGCAGCTTAGAGAGAGATGAAAAACTGTTTTTT
TRBD1	TRBJ2-7	.	TRBV28	CASTTGSSYEQYF	TGTGCCAGTACGACAGGGAGCTCCTACGAGCAGTACTTC
.	TRBJ2-5	.	TRBV5-6	CASSTLETQYF	TGTGCCAGCAGCACTTTGGAGACCCAGTACTTC
TRBD2	TRBJ2-1	.	TRBV2	CASSARGAGPYNEQFF	TGTGCCAGCAGTGCCCGCGGAGCGGGGCCTTACAATGAGCAGTTCTTC